The rows below give T cell receptor beta chains drawn from one sample of a study of blood T cell repertoires in COVID-19. The protocol was immunoSEQ multiplex PCR, while the TCRdb copy is restricted to in-frame clones and leaves out a portion. The sample gives roughly 380,000 clones, over 75% of which show up once; 1.5% to 1.7% is in the top ten. Sequenced sample: peripheral blood. Receptor source: a woman in her thirties or forties with COVID-19, enrolled during active disease. CDR3s include the opening cysteine and the closing phenylalanine or tryptophan. A D gene is named only where the DNA matches it firmly. Clone size is given for some rows only: seen once, a few or many times, or a class if the clone is expanded.

abundance: .; j_gene: TRBJ2-3; d_gene: .; v_gene: TRBV12-3/TRBV12-4; CDR3aa: CASSLTRADTQYF; CDR3nt: TGTGCCAGCAGTTTAACCAGGGCAGATACGCAGTATTTT
abundance: .; j_gene: TRBJ1-1; d_gene: .; v_gene: TRBV28; CDR3aa: CAHLSGGTGRAFF; CDR3nt: TGTGCCCACCTCAGCGGGGGGACTGGTAGGGCTTTCTTT
abundance: .; j_gene: TRBJ2-1; d_gene: TRBD2; v_gene: TRBV3-1/TRBV3-2; CDR3aa: CASSPQGSGGAGEQFF; CDR3nt: TGTGCCAGCAGCCCTCAGGGTAGCGGGGGGGCTGGGGAGCAGTTCTTC
abundance: .; j_gene: TRBJ1-5; d_gene: TRBD1; v_gene: TRBV15; CDR3aa: CATSRDRQGYQPQHF; CDR3nt: TGTGCCACCAGCAGAGATAGACAGGGGTATCAGCCCCAGCATTTT
abundance: .; j_gene: TRBJ2-3; d_gene: TRBD2; v_gene: TRBV10-3; CDR3aa: CAISGFTSGRTDTQYF; CDR3nt: TGTGCCATCAGTGGTTTTACTAGCGGGAGGACAGATACGCAGTATTTT
abundance: .; j_gene: TRBJ1-1; d_gene: TRBD1; v_gene: TRBV27; CDR3aa: CASSSSVSRTGQWRLNTEAFF; CDR3nt: TGTGCCAGCAGTTCGTCGGTATCCAGGACAGGGCAATGGCGGCTGAACACTGAAGCTTTCTTT
abundance: .; j_gene: TRBJ2-2; d_gene: .; v_gene: TRBV7-3; CDR3aa: CASSPRSPGLGELFF; CDR3nt: TGTGCCAGCAGCCCTCGGTCCCCCGGGTTGGGGGAGCTGTTTTTT
abundance: .; j_gene: TRBJ2-7; d_gene: .; v_gene: TRBV6-5; CDR3aa: CASSYSTAGRSTSMYF; CDR3nt: TGTGCCAGCAGTTACTCGACGGCGGGGAGGTCTACGAGCATGTACTTC
abundance: once; j_gene: TRBJ1-2; d_gene: .; v_gene: TRBV10-3; CDR3aa: CAIRGELEGYGYTF; CDR3nt: TGTGCCATCAGGGGGGAATTGGAGGGCTATGGCTACACCTTC
abundance: few; j_gene: TRBJ2-7; d_gene: TRBD2; v_gene: TRBV5-1; CDR3aa: CASSLVSSGTSWYEQYF; CDR3nt: TGCGCCAGCAGCTTGGTTTCTAGCGGGACCTCCTGGTACGAGCAGTACTTC
abundance: .; j_gene: TRBJ1-2; d_gene: TRBD1; v_gene: TRBV6-5; CDR3aa: CASSYPQGQGAYGYTF; CDR3nt: TGTGCCAGCAGTTACCCTCAAGGACAGGGGGCGTATGGCTACACCTTC
abundance: .; j_gene: TRBJ2-7; d_gene: .; v_gene: TRBV29-1; CDR3aa: CSVDAESGGHEQYF; CDR3nt: TGCAGCGTTGATGCTGAGTCTGGGGGCCACGAGCAGTACTTC
abundance: .; j_gene: TRBJ2-7; d_gene: .; v_gene: TRBV2; CDR3aa: CASRSKQGKVSYEQYF; CDR3nt: TGTGCCAGCAGGAGCAAACAGGGTAAGGTCTCCTACGAGCAGTACTTC
abundance: .; j_gene: TRBJ1-3; d_gene: .; v_gene: TRBV5-5; CDR3aa: CASSLGPSGFGNTIYF; CDR3nt: TGTGCCAGCAGCTTGGGCCCATCAGGGTTTGGAAACACCATATATTTT
abundance: .; j_gene: TRBJ1-3; d_gene: .; v_gene: TRBV5-1; CDR3aa: CASSPRMSSAIYF; CDR3nt: TGCGCCAGCAGCCCCCGTATGAGCTCCGCCATATATTTT
abundance: .; j_gene: TRBJ2-1; d_gene: TRBD2; v_gene: TRBV15; CDR3aa: CATSRIGDRGGMFF; CDR3nt: TGTGCCACCAGCAGAATTGGGGATCGGGGGGGAATGTTCTTC
abundance: .; j_gene: TRBJ1-2; d_gene: .; v_gene: TRBV29-1; CDR3aa: CSVELIYRAQNYGYTF; CDR3nt: TGCAGCGTTGAACTAATATACAGGGCGCAAAACTATGGCTACACCTTC
abundance: .; j_gene: TRBJ2-5; d_gene: TRBD2; v_gene: TRBV5-1; CDR3aa: CASSGRTPSTWREGTEEETQYF; CDR3nt: TGCGCCAGCAGCGGAAGGACACCAAGCACGTGGCGGGAGGGCACCGAGGAGGAGACCCAGTACTTC
abundance: .; j_gene: TRBJ2-1; d_gene: .; v_gene: TRBV29-1; CDR3aa: CSVGGVGLAFF; CDR3nt: TGCAGCGTTGGGGGGGTGGGTTTGGCGTTCTTC
abundance: .; j_gene: TRBJ1-1; d_gene: .; v_gene: TRBV4-3; CDR3aa: CASSQDLGGSLMNTEAFF; CDR3nt: TGCGCCAGCAGCCAAGATCTCGGAGGGTCCCTTATGAACACTGAAGCTTTCTTT
abundance: .; j_gene: TRBJ1-1; d_gene: .; v_gene: TRBV14; CDR3aa: CASSHPAGLNTEAFF; CDR3nt: TGTGCCAGCAGCCACCCCGCGGGGCTGAACACTGAAGCTTTCTTT
abundance: .; j_gene: TRBJ2-3; d_gene: TRBD1; v_gene: TRBV10-3; CDR3aa: CAISTGTGGRRSTDTQYF; CDR3nt: TGTGCCATCAGCACCGGGACAGGGGGCCGGAGGAGCACAGATACGCAGTATTTT
abundance: .; j_gene: TRBJ2-7; d_gene: .; v_gene: TRBV19; CDR3aa: CASSPGRYEQYF; CDR3nt: TGTGCCAGTAGTCCAGGGCGGTACGAGCAGTACTTC
abundance: .; j_gene: TRBJ1-3; d_gene: TRBD1; v_gene: TRBV3-1/TRBV3-2; CDR3aa: CASSPRTGRDTIYF; CDR3nt: TGTGCCAGCAGCCCTCGGACAGGGCGGGACACCATATATTTT
abundance: .; j_gene: TRBJ1-5; d_gene: .; v_gene: TRBV2; CDR3aa: CASWTDSNQPQHF; CDR3nt: TGTGCCAGCTGGACAGATAGCAATCAGCCCCAGCATTTT
abundance: .; j_gene: TRBJ1-4; d_gene: .; v_gene: TRBV13; CDR3aa: CASSLGQGWTNEKLFF; CDR3nt: TGTGCCAGCAGCTTAGGACAGGGTTGGACTAATGAAAAACTGTTTTTT
abundance: once; j_gene: TRBJ2-1; d_gene: TRBD1; v_gene: TRBV5-1; CDR3aa: CASSLVLQGAYNEQFF; CDR3nt: TGCGCCAGCAGCTTGGTTCTCCAGGGGGCATACAATGAGCAGTTCTTC
abundance: .; j_gene: TRBJ2-2; d_gene: .; v_gene: TRBV7-2; CDR3aa: CASGQVPANTGELFF; CDR3nt: TGTGCCAGCGGGCAGGTTCCCGCGAACACCGGGGAGCTGTTTTTT
abundance: .; j_gene: TRBJ1-6; d_gene: .; v_gene: TRBV5-1; CDR3aa: CASKENDSPLHF; CDR3nt: TGCGCCAGCAAGGAGAATGATTCACCCCTCCACTTT
abundance: .; j_gene: TRBJ1-3; d_gene: .; v_gene: TRBV21-1; CDR3aa: CASTSPDRGPLGNTIYF; CDR3nt: TGTGCCAGCACCTCACCTGACAGGGGGCCCCTTGGAAACACCATATATTTT
abundance: .; j_gene: TRBJ1-4; d_gene: TRBD1; v_gene: TRBV7-8; CDR3aa: CASSTGTGATNEKLFF; CDR3nt: TGTGCCAGCAGTACCGGGACAGGGGCAACTAATGAAAAACTGTTTTTT
abundance: .; j_gene: TRBJ1-2; d_gene: TRBD1; v_gene: TRBV19; CDR3aa: CASRRTGESHGYTF; CDR3nt: TGTGCCAGTAGGAGGACAGGGGAATCTCATGGCTACACCTTC
abundance: .; j_gene: TRBJ1-1; d_gene: .; v_gene: TRBV7-9; CDR3aa: CASSPKGGRVPSVNEAFF; CDR3nt: TGTGCCAGCAGCCCCAAAGGGGGGAGGGTCCCTTCCGTGAATGAAGCTTTCTTT
abundance: .; j_gene: TRBJ2-3; d_gene: TRBD1; v_gene: TRBV7-9; CDR3aa: CASSLSGGEGDTQYF; CDR3nt: TGTGCCAGCAGCTTGTCAGGGGGCGAGGGGGATACGCAGTATTTT
abundance: once; j_gene: TRBJ1-5; d_gene: .; v_gene: TRBV7-9; CDR3aa: CASSNTGGGETQHF; CDR3nt: TGTGCCAGCAGCAACACCGGGGGGGGAGAGACCCAGCATTTT
abundance: once; j_gene: TRBJ1-1; d_gene: .; v_gene: TRBV3-1/TRBV3-2; CDR3aa: CASSHEDGTEAFF; CDR3nt: TGTGCCAGCAGCCACGAGGATGGGACTGAAGCTTTCTTT
abundance: few; j_gene: TRBJ1-4; d_gene: .; v_gene: TRBV28; CDR3aa: CASSPTGGEKLFF; CDR3nt: TGTGCCAGCAGTCCGACCGGAGGGGAAAAACTGTTTTTT
abundance: .; j_gene: TRBJ2-7; d_gene: .; v_gene: TRBV6-6; CDR3aa: CASSPVFPIYEQYF; CDR3nt: TGTGCCAGCAGTCCGGTTTTTCCTATCTACGAGCAGTACTTC
abundance: once; j_gene: TRBJ1-6; d_gene: TRBD1; v_gene: TRBV10-3; CDR3aa: CAIRGTGNSPLHF; CDR3nt: TGTGCCATCAGGGGGACAGGTAATTCACCCCTCCACTTT
abundance: .; j_gene: TRBJ1-4; d_gene: TRBD1; v_gene: TRBV28; CDR3aa: CASSFRGDRNAGEKLFF; CDR3nt: TGTGCCAGCAGTTTCAGAGGGGACAGGAACGCAGGTGAAAAACTGTTTTTT
abundance: once; j_gene: TRBJ2-2; d_gene: .; v_gene: TRBV9; CDR3aa: CASSPRGAANTGELFF; CDR3nt: TGTGCCAGCAGCCCCCGTGGCGCGGCGAACACCGGGGAGCTGTTTTTT
abundance: .; j_gene: TRBJ2-1; d_gene: TRBD2; v_gene: TRBV29-1; CDR3aa: CSVEVAGWDEQFF; CDR3nt: TGCAGCGTTGAAGTAGCGGGGTGGGATGAGCAGTTCTTC
abundance: few; j_gene: TRBJ2-5; d_gene: TRBD2; v_gene: TRBV3-1/TRBV3-2; CDR3aa: CASSQSDFGGANVKTQYF; CDR3nt: TGTGCCAGCAGCCAGAGCGACTTCGGGGGGGCCAACGTGAAGACCCAGTACTTC
abundance: .; j_gene: TRBJ2-7; d_gene: .; v_gene: TRBV6-5; CDR3aa: CASEEPGGQRQGQYF; CDR3nt: TGTGCCAGCGAAGAACCCGGAGGGCAGAGACAGGGGCAGTACTTC
abundance: .; j_gene: TRBJ2-5; d_gene: TRBD2; v_gene: TRBV19; CDR3aa: CASIASGAPGETQYF; CDR3nt: TGTGCCAGTATAGCTAGCGGGGCCCCCGGGGAGACCCAGTACTTC
abundance: .; j_gene: TRBJ1-2; d_gene: .; v_gene: TRBV6-5; CDR3aa: CASSYSVGRLGYGYTF; CDR3nt: TGTGCCAGCAGTTACTCGGTGGGGCGGCTTGGCTATGGCTACACCTTC
abundance: .; j_gene: TRBJ1-1; d_gene: .; v_gene: TRBV29-1; CDR3aa: CSVRQPRRGTEAFF; CDR3nt: TGCAGCGTTCGTCAGCCCCGCCGAGGGACTGAAGCTTTCTTT
abundance: .; j_gene: TRBJ1-2; d_gene: TRBD1; v_gene: TRBV7-3; CDR3aa: CASSPSAGGYGYTF; CDR3nt: TGTGCCAGCAGCCCTTCGGCAGGGGGCTATGGCTACACCTTC
abundance: once; j_gene: TRBJ1-2; d_gene: TRBD1; v_gene: TRBV29-1; CDR3aa: CSVARGTYGYTF; CDR3nt: TGCAGCGTTGCCAGGGGGACCTATGGCTACACCTTC
abundance: .; j_gene: TRBJ1-2; d_gene: TRBD1; v_gene: TRBV18; CDR3aa: CASSPPNRGPPWGYTF; CDR3nt: TGTGCCAGCTCACCACCGAACAGGGGGCCTCCCTGGGGCTACACCTTC
abundance: .; j_gene: TRBJ1-3; d_gene: .; v_gene: TRBV19; CDR3aa: CASSGTGFPGNTIYF; CDR3nt: TGTGCCAGTAGCGGTACAGGTTTTCCTGGAAACACCATATATTTT